A selection of T cell receptor beta chains follows, all from one sample in a study of identical twins. TCRdb redid the calling of the 5' RACE reads with MiXCR, one entry per CDR3 protein. The sample consists of roughly 690,000 distinct CDR3 sequences, approximately 22% of them appearing once. These data also formed part of another study, on T cells expressing NK-cell markers.

The material sequenced was PBMCs. The source is a woman younger than 30 in good health. CDR3s include the opening cysteine and the closing phenylalanine or tryptophan. A D gene is named only where the DNA matches it firmly. For some rows the clone size is stated as once, few or many, or as a class when expanded; others skip it.

J gene: TRBJ2-1; CDR3 length: 19; D gene: NA; clone size: few; V gene: TRBV12-3/TRBV12-4; CDR3 protein: CASSLSGFAGTSSYNEQFF; CDR3 DNA: TGTGCCAGCAGTTTATCCGGTTTTGCGGGGACAAGCTCCTACAATGAGCAGTTCTTC
J gene: TRBJ1-3; CDR3 length: 15; D gene: NA; clone size: many; V gene: TRBV5-1; CDR3 protein: CASSPGEPSGNTIYF; CDR3 DNA: TGCGCCAGCAGCCCGGGGGAACCCTCTGGAAACACCATATATTTT
J gene: TRBJ2-3; CDR3 length: 16; D gene: TRBD2; clone size: many; V gene: TRBV6-5; CDR3 protein: CASRASGGRLTDTQYF; CDR3 DNA: TGTGCCAGCAGGGCCTCGGGCGGGAGGTTGACAGATACGCAGTATTTT
J gene: TRBJ2-3; CDR3 length: 14; D gene: NA; clone size: NA; V gene: TRBV6-1; CDR3 protein: CASIPSGAGDTQYF; CDR3 DNA: TGTGCCAGCATCCCTTCGGGAGCGGGAGATACGCAGTATTTT
J gene: TRBJ2-1; CDR3 length: 20; D gene: TRBD1; clone size: NA; V gene: TRBV11-1; CDR3 protein: CASSLASLSSGTGSYNEQFF; CDR3 DNA: TGTGCCAGCAGCTTAGCCTCCTTGAGCTCGGGGACAGGGTCCTACAATGAGCAGTTCTTC
J gene: TRBJ2-4; CDR3 length: 15; D gene: NA; clone size: few; V gene: TRBV20-1; CDR3 protein: CSASGQGLAKNIQYF; CDR3 DNA: TGCAGTGCTAGTGGTCAGGGCCTAGCCAAAAACATTCAGTACTTC
J gene: TRBJ2-1; CDR3 length: 14; D gene: TRBD1; clone size: few; V gene: TRBV4-2; CDR3 protein: CASSPTGEMNEQFF; CDR3 DNA: TGTGCCAGCAGCCCTACAGGGGAAATGAATGAGCAGTTCTTC
J gene: TRBJ1-2; CDR3 length: 12; D gene: NA; clone size: many; V gene: TRBV10-3; CDR3 protein: CAIGQSNYGYTF; CDR3 DNA: TGTGCCATCGGTCAGAGTAACTATGGCTACACCTTC
J gene: TRBJ2-1; CDR3 length: 14; D gene: NA; clone size: NA; V gene: TRBV20-1; CDR3 protein: CSAGRVITYNEQFF; CDR3 DNA: TGCAGTGCCGGAAGGGTTATCACCTACAATGAGCAGTTCTTC
J gene: TRBJ1-5; CDR3 length: 13; D gene: TRBD1; clone size: few; V gene: TRBV20-1; CDR3 protein: CSARPDRNQPQHF; CDR3 DNA: TGCAGTGCTAGACCGGACAGGAATCAGCCCCAGCATTTT
J gene: TRBJ2-3; CDR3 length: 16; D gene: NA; clone size: NA; V gene: TRBV5-8; CDR3 protein: CASSLGSSPYTDTQYF; CDR3 DNA: TGTGCCAGCAGCTTGGGCTCTTCGCCCTACACAGATACGCAGTATTTT
J gene: TRBJ2-2; CDR3 length: 15; D gene: NA; clone size: NA; V gene: TRBV11-2; CDR3 protein: CASSYRGPDTGELFF; CDR3 DNA: TGTGCCAGCAGCTACCGAGGACCTGACACCGGGGAGCTGTTTTTT
J gene: TRBJ2-7; CDR3 length: 14; D gene: TRBD1; clone size: NA; V gene: TRBV9; CDR3 protein: CASSPSDRVYEQYF; CDR3 DNA: TGTGCCAGCAGCCCCTCCGACAGGGTCTACGAGCAGTACTTC
J gene: TRBJ2-7; CDR3 length: 11; D gene: TRBD1; clone size: few; V gene: TRBV29-1; CDR3 protein: CSGTGSDEQYF; CDR3 DNA: TGCAGCGGGACAGGGTCCGACGAGCAGTACTTC
J gene: TRBJ2-2; CDR3 length: 17; D gene: NA; clone size: NA; V gene: TRBV5-1; CDR3 protein: CASSFGALLGDTGELFF; CDR3 DNA: TGCGCCAGCAGCTTTGGCGCGTTGTTAGGGGACACCGGGGAGCTGTTTTTT
J gene: TRBJ2-7; CDR3 length: 14; D gene: TRBD2; clone size: few; V gene: TRBV20-1; CDR3 protein: CSARGTSGSSEQYF; CDR3 DNA: TGCAGTGCAAGAGGGACTAGCGGGAGCTCGGAGCAGTACTTC
J gene: TRBJ1-1; CDR3 length: 12; D gene: NA; clone size: many; V gene: TRBV7-9; CDR3 protein: CASSSGSTEAFF; CDR3 DNA: TGTGCCAGCAGCTCAGGGAGCACTGAAGCTTTCTTT
J gene: TRBJ2-1; CDR3 length: 14; D gene: NA; clone size: NA; V gene: TRBV10-1; CDR3 protein: CASSRDWAYNEQFF; CDR3 DNA: TGCGCCAGCAGTCGGGACTGGGCCTACAATGAGCAGTTCTTC
J gene: TRBJ2-1; CDR3 length: 13; D gene: NA; clone size: NA; V gene: TRBV20-1; CDR3 protein: CSAPHDRRNEQFF; CDR3 DNA: TGCAGTGCTCCCCACGACAGGAGGAATGAGCAGTTCTTC
J gene: TRBJ2-1; CDR3 length: 14; D gene: NA; clone size: NA; V gene: TRBV20-1; CDR3 protein: CSARSKGAYNEQFF; CDR3 DNA: TGCAGTGCTAGGTCCAAAGGAGCCTACAATGAGCAGTTCTTC
J gene: TRBJ2-3; CDR3 length: 13; D gene: NA; clone size: few; V gene: TRBV11-2; CDR3 protein: CASSLSLADTQYF; CDR3 DNA: TGTGCCAGCAGCTTAAGCCTGGCAGATACGCAGTATTTT
J gene: TRBJ2-1; CDR3 length: 18; D gene: TRBD2; clone size: many; V gene: TRBV7-8; CDR3 protein: CASSVRLAGGPRGNEQFF; CDR3 DNA: TGTGCCAGCAGCGTCCGACTAGCGGGGGGCCCCAGGGGCAATGAGCAGTTCTTC
J gene: TRBJ2-3; CDR3 length: 11; D gene: NA; clone size: NA; V gene: TRBV6-6; CDR3 protein: CASRTGEAQYF; CDR3 DNA: TGTGCCAGCAGAACGGGAGAGGCGCAGTATTTT
J gene: TRBJ2-5; CDR3 length: 12; D gene: TRBD2; clone size: few; V gene: TRBV20-1; CDR3 protein: CSAREREKTQYF; CDR3 DNA: TGCAGTGCCCGAGAGCGGGAGAAGACCCAGTACTTC
J gene: TRBJ2-3; CDR3 length: 15; D gene: TRBD1; clone size: many; V gene: TRBV29-1; CDR3 protein: CSVLNRGRSTDTQYF; CDR3 DNA: TGCAGCGTTCTCAACAGGGGGCGAAGCACAGATACGCAGTATTTT
J gene: TRBJ2-2; CDR3 length: 17; D gene: TRBD2; clone size: NA; V gene: TRBV7-8; CDR3 protein: CASSFTRGAPPAGELFF; CDR3 DNA: TGTGCCAGCAGCTTCACGCGGGGGGCCCCCCCGGCCGGGGAGCTGTTTTTT
J gene: TRBJ2-3; CDR3 length: 14; D gene: TRBD1; clone size: NA; V gene: TRBV20-1; CDR3 protein: CSAIPGQGKDTQYF; CDR3 DNA: TGCAGTGCTATTCCGGGACAGGGGAAAGATACGCAGTATTTT
J gene: TRBJ2-1; CDR3 length: 13; D gene: NA; clone size: NA; V gene: TRBV7-2; CDR3 protein: CASSFFGSNEQFF; CDR3 DNA: TGTGCCAGCAGCTTCTTCGGATCTAATGAGCAGTTCTTC
J gene: TRBJ2-7; CDR3 length: 12; D gene: NA; clone size: NA; V gene: TRBV6-2/TRBV6-3; CDR3 protein: CASRTKPWEQYF; CDR3 DNA: TGTGCCAGCAGAACCAAGCCTTGGGAGCAGTACTTC
J gene: TRBJ2-1; CDR3 length: 15; D gene: NA; clone size: many; V gene: TRBV24-1; CDR3 protein: CATSDGGGSYNEQFF; CDR3 DNA: TGTGCCACCAGTGATGGGGGAGGCTCCTACAATGAGCAGTTCTTC
J gene: TRBJ2-7; CDR3 length: 13; D gene: TRBD1; clone size: NA; V gene: TRBV20-1; CDR3 protein: CSAGTGTAYEQYF; CDR3 DNA: TGCAGTGCTGGAACCGGGACAGCCTACGAGCAGTACTTC
J gene: TRBJ2-2; CDR3 length: 12; D gene: NA; clone size: many; V gene: TRBV7-2; CDR3 protein: CASSGSIGELFF; CDR3 DNA: TGTGCCAGCAGCGGTAGTATCGGGGAGCTGTTTTTT
J gene: TRBJ2-2; CDR3 length: 14; D gene: NA; clone size: many; V gene: TRBV6-5; CDR3 protein: CASSYSRDTGELFF; CDR3 DNA: TGTGCCAGCAGTTACTCTCGTGACACCGGGGAGCTGTTTTTT
J gene: TRBJ2-1; CDR3 length: 15; D gene: TRBD2; clone size: NA; V gene: TRBV6-5; CDR3 protein: CASSYEGLAENEQFF; CDR3 DNA: TGTGCCAGCAGTTACGAAGGACTAGCGGAGAATGAGCAGTTCTTC
J gene: TRBJ2-3; CDR3 length: 14; D gene: TRBD2; clone size: few; V gene: TRBV12-3/TRBV12-4; CDR3 protein: CASHQREGGDTQYF; CDR3 DNA: TGTGCCAGCCACCAGCGGGAGGGTGGAGATACGCAGTATTTT
J gene: TRBJ2-7; CDR3 length: 16; D gene: TRBD1; clone size: many; V gene: TRBV5-1; CDR3 protein: CASSLGLGQGRYEQYF; CDR3 DNA: TGCGCCAGCAGCTTGGGGTTGGGACAGGGACGCTACGAGCAGTACTTC
J gene: TRBJ2-2; CDR3 length: 16; D gene: NA; clone size: few; V gene: TRBV4-3; CDR3 protein: CASKRNLGPGTGELFF; CDR3 DNA: TGCGCCAGCAAGAGGAATTTAGGCCCCGGGACCGGGGAGCTGTTTTTT
J gene: TRBJ2-5; CDR3 length: 11; D gene: NA; clone size: NA; V gene: TRBV2; CDR3 protein: CADKVGETQYF; CDR3 DNA: TGTGCCGACAAGGTCGGAGAGACCCAGTACTTC
J gene: TRBJ2-1; CDR3 length: 18; D gene: NA; clone size: few; V gene: TRBV6-2/TRBV6-3; CDR3 protein: CASSYSDRSPSSYNEQFF; CDR3 DNA: TGTGCCAGCAGTTACTCCGACCGGAGCCCGAGCTCCTACAATGAGCAGTTCTTC
J gene: TRBJ2-3; CDR3 length: 15; D gene: NA; clone size: NA; V gene: TRBV11-2; CDR3 protein: CASSQIRGPEGTQYF; CDR3 DNA: TGTGCCAGCAGCCAAATCCGGGGACCAGAGGGTACGCAGTATTTT
J gene: TRBJ2-1; CDR3 length: 14; D gene: NA; clone size: few; V gene: TRBV12-3/TRBV12-4; CDR3 protein: CASSFGALGNEQFF; CDR3 DNA: TGTGCCAGCAGTTTCGGTGCCTTAGGGAATGAGCAGTTCTTC
J gene: TRBJ2-6; CDR3 length: 15; D gene: NA; clone size: few; V gene: TRBV20-1; CDR3 protein: CSARDGATRANVLTF; CDR3 DNA: TGCAGTGCTAGGGACGGGGCCACGAGGGCCAACGTCCTGACTTTC
J gene: TRBJ1-2; CDR3 length: 13; D gene: NA; clone size: few; V gene: TRBV18; CDR3 protein: CASSGGEWYGYTF; CDR3 DNA: TGTGCCAGCTCAGGGGGTGAATGGTATGGCTACACCTTC
J gene: TRBJ1-2; CDR3 length: 14; D gene: TRBD1; clone size: few; V gene: TRBV12-3/TRBV12-4; CDR3 protein: CASSGSGTGDGYTF; CDR3 DNA: TGTGCCAGCAGTGGCTCCGGGACAGGGGATGGCTACACCTTC